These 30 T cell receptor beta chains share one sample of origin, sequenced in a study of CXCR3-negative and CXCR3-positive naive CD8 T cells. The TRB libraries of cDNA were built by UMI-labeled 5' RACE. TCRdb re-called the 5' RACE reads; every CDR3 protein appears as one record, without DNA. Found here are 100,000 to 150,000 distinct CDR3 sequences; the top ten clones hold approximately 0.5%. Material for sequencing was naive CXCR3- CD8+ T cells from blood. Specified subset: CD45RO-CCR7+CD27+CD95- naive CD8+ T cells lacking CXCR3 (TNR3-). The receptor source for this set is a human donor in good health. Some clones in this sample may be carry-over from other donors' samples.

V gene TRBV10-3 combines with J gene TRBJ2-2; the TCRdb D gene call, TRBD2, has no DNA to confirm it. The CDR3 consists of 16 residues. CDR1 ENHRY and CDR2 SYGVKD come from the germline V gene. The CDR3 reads CAIRGLATSNTGELFF.

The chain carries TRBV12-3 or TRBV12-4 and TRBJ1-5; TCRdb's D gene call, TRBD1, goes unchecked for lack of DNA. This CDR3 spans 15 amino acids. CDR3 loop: CASSKTGGGNQPQHF.

The CDR3 region is CASSLELAGAYEQYF. This chain links TRBV5-1 with TRBJ2-7; TCRdb indicates TRBD2, and absent DNA this call remains unverified. This CDR3 has 15 residues. The germline gives CDR1 SGHRS, CDR2 YFSETQ. Filled out from reference TRBV5-1 and TRBJ2-7, the complete variable domain reads KAGVTQTPRYLIKTRGQQVTLSCSPISGHRSVSWYQQTPGQGLQFLFEYFSETQRNKGNFPGRFSGRQFSNSRSEMNVSTLELGDSALYLCASSLELAGAYEQYFGPGTRLTVT.

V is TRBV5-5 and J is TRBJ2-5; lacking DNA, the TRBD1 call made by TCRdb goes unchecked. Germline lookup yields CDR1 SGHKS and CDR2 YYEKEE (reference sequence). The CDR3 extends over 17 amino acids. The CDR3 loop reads CASSPGPHRGLQETQYF.

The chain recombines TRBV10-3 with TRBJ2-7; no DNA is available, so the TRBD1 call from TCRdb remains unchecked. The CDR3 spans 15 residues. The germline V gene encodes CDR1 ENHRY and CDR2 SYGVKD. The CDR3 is CAISDLDSPQGEQYF.

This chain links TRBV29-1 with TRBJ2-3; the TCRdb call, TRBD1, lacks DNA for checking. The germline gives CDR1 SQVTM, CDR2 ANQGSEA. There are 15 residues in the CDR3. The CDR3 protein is CSVEGYRPGTDTQYF.

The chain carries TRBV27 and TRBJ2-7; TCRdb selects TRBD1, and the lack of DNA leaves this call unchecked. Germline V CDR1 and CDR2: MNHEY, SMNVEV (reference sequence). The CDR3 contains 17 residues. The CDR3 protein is CACSLPPPWMGRYEQYF.

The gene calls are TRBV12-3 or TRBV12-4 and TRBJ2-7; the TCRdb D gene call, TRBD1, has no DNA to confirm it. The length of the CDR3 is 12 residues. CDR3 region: CASTTGTYEQYF.

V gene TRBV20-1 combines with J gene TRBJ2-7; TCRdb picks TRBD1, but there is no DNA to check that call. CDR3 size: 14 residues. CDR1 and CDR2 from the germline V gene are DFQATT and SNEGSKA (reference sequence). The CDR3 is CSASPDTSSYEQYF.

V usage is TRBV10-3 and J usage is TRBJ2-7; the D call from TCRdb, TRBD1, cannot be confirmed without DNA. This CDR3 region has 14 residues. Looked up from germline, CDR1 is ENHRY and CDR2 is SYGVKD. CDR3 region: CAISNTGGWDEQYF.

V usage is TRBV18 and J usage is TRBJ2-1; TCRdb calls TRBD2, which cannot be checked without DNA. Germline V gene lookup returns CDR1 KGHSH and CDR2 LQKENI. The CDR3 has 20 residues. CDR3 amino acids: CASSPPLGLAGAFSYNEQFF.

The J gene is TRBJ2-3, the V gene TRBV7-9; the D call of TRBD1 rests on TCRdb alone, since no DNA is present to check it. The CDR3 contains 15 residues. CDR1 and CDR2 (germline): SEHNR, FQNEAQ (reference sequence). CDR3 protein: CASTQTGFSTDTQYF.

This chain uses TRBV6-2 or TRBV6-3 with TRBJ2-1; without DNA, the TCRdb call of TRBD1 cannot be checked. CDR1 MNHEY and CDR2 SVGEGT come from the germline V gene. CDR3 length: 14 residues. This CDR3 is CASSYATGTDEQFF.

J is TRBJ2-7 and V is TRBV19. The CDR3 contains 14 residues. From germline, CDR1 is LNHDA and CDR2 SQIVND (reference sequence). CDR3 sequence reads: CASSTAPQIYEQYF.

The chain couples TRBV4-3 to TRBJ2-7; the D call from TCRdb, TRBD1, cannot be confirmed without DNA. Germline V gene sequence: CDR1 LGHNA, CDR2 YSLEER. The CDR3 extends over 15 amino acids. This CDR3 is CASSQEMGTGLEQYF.

The CDR3 loop reads CSVEWAWGPGTGELFF. V and J are TRBV29-1 and TRBJ2-2; the TRBD1 assignment by TCRdb is unverifiable without DNA. Per the germline V gene, CDR1 is SQVTM and CDR2 is ANQGSEA. CDR3 length: 16 amino acids.

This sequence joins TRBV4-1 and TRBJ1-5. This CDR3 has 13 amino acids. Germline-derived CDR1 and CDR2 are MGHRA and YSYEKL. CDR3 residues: CASSQGVNQPQHF.

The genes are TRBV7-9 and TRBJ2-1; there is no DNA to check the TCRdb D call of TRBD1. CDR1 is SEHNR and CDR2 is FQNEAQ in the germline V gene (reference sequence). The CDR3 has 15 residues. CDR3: CASSFRSGTGNEQFF. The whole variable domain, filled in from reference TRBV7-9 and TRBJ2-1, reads DTGVSQNPRHKITKRGQNVTFRCDPISEHNRLYWYRQTLGQGPEFLTYFQNEAQLEKSRLLSDRFSAERPKGSFSTLEIQRTEQGDSAMYLCASSFRSGTGNEQFFGPGTRLTVL.

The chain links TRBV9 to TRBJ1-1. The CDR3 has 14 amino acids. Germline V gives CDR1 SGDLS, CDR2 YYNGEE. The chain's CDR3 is CASSVAAGDTEAFF.

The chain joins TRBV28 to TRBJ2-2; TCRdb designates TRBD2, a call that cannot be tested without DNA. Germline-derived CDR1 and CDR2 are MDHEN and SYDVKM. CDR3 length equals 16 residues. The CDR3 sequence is CASSYQARGRTGELFF.

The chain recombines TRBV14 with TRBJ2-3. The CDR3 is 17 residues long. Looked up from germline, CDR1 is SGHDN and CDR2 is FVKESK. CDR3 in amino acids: CASSQSFIESWPDTQYF.

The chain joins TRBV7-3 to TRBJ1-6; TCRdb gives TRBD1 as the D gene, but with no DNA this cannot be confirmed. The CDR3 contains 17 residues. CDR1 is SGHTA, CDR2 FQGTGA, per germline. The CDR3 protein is CASSLSPRSSYNSPLHF.

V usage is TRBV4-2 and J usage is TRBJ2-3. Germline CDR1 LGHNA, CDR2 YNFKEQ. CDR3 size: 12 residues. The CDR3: CASSRQTDTQYF.

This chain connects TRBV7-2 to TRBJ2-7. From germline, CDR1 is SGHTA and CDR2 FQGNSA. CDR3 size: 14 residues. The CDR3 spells CASTSSGASYEQYF. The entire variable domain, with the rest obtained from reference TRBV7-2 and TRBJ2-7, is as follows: GAGVSQSPSNKVTEKGKDVELRCDPISGHTALYWYRQSLGQGLEFLIYFQGNSAPDKSGLPSDRFSAERTGGSVSTLTIQRTQQEDSAVYLCASTSSGASYEQYFGPGTRLTVT.

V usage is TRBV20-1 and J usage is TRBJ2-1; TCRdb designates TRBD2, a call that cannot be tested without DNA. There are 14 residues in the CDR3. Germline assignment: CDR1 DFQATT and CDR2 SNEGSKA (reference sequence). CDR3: CSARPGLSYNEQFF.

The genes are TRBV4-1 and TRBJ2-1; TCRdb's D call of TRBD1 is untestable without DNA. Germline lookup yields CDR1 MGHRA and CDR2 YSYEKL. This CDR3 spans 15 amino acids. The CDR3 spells CASSHEGVPYNEQFF.

The CDR3: CASSGNRDPYEQYF. The V call is TRBV7-9, the J call TRBJ2-7. Per germline, CDR1 SEHNR and CDR2 FQNEAQ (reference sequence). The CDR3 covers 14 residues. The full variable domain, in which reference TRBV7-9 and TRBJ2-7 provide the parts outside the CDR3, is DTGVSQNPRHKITKRGQNVTFRCDPISEHNRLYWYRQTLGQGPEFLTYFQNEAQLEKSRLLSDRFSAERPKGSFSTLEIQRTEQGDSAMYLCASSGNRDPYEQYFGPGTRLTVT.

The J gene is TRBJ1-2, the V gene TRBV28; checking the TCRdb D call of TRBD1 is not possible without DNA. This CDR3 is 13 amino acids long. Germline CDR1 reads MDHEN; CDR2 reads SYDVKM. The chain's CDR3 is CASSPDRNYGYTF.

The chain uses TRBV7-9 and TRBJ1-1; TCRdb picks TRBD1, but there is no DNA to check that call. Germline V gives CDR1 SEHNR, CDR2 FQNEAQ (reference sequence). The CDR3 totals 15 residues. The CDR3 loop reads CASSPRDRGVLEAFF.

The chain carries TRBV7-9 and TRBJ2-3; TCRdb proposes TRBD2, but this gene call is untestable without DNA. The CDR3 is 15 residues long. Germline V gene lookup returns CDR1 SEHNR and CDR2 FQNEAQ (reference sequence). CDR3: CASSEGRRTTDTQYF. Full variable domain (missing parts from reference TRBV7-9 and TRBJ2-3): DTGVSQNPRHKITKRGQNVTFRCDPISEHNRLYWYRQTLGQGPEFLTYFQNEAQLEKSRLLSDRFSAERPKGSFSTLEIQRTEQGDSAMYLCASSEGRRTTDTQYFGPGTRLTVL.